A selection of T cell receptor beta chains follows, all from one sample in a study of cytomegalovirus exposure and HLA in healthy donors. Profiled with immunoSEQ multiplex PCR; TCRdb holds only in-frame clones, not every one. The sample has roughly 110,000 clones, approximately 70% seen once; the top ten hold around 10%. Sequencing input: PBMCs. The source is a man aged 25 to 40 in good health and CMV-seropositive. The CDR3 runs from the conserved cysteine through the conserved F or W. Each record gives: V gene, D gene, J gene, clone size, CDR3 DNA, CDR3 protein. A D gene is named only where the DNA matches it firmly. A clone size is listed for some rows: how often the clone was seen (once, few, many), or a class if it is expanded.

V: TRBV6-5
D: .
J: TRBJ2-1
size: .
DNA: TGTGCCAGCAGTTTACGTCGTCGCGGAATTGATGAAAAGCAGTTCTTC
CDR3: CASSLRRRGIDEKQFF

V: TRBV4-1
D: .
J: TRBJ2-1
size: .
DNA: TGCGCCAGCAGCCAAGATTTGGAGGTGTACTACAATGAGCAGTTCTTC
CDR3: CASSQDLEVYYNEQFF

V: TRBV5-4
D: .
J: TRBJ2-1
size: .
DNA: TGTGCCAGCAGCTTGGAAGCGGACAATGAGCAGTTCTTC
CDR3: CASSLEADNEQFF

V: TRBV18
D: .
J: TRBJ2-5
size: .
DNA: TGTGCCAGCTCACCACCGAATGGACAGTTCCAAGAGACCCAGTACTTC
CDR3: CASSPPNGQFQETQYF

V: TRBV11-3
D: .
J: TRBJ1-1
size: .
DNA: TGTGCCAGCAGCTTAGGCCTACAGGGACCCCAACCTGAAGCTTTCTTT
CDR3: CASSLGLQGPQPEAFF

V: TRBV9
D: .
J: TRBJ1-2
size: .
DNA: TGTGCCAGCAGCGTAGATGTAGGGGACTATGGCTACACCTTC
CDR3: CASSVDVGDYGYTF

V: TRBV5-5
D: .
J: TRBJ1-5
size: .
DNA: TGTGCCAGCAGCCGTGAGAGATATAGGACAAGGAATCAGCCCCAGCATTTT
CDR3: CASSRERYRTRNQPQHF

V: TRBV6-5
D: TRBD1
J: TRBJ2-7
size: .
DNA: TGTGCCAGCAGACCGGACAGGGGGCGCGTCTACGAGCAGTACTTC
CDR3: CASRPDRGRVYEQYF

V: TRBV10-1
D: .
J: TRBJ1-2
size: .
DNA: TGCGCCAGCAGCCCGTCGGGGGGTATGGGTGGCTACACCTTC
CDR3: CASSPSGGMGGYTF

V: TRBV19
D: .
J: TRBJ1-2
size: .
DNA: TGTGCCAGTAGTATTGGCAGGGCTAACTATGGCTACACCTTC
CDR3: CASSIGRANYGYTF

V: TRBV9
D: .
J: TRBJ1-5
size: .
DNA: TGTGCCAGCAGCGTACGCGCCGGACAGAATCAGCCCCAGCATTTT
CDR3: CASSVRAGQNQPQHF

V: TRBV7-8
D: TRBD1
J: TRBJ2-7
size: few
DNA: TGTGCCAGCAGCTTCCGACAGGGGGGCTACGAGCAGTACTTC
CDR3: CASSFRQGGYEQYF

V: TRBV6-5
D: .
J: TRBJ2-7
size: .
DNA: TGTGCCAGCAGTTACTCGATCGGGGGGCCCTACGAGCAGTACTTC
CDR3: CASSYSIGGPYEQYF

V: TRBV6-4
D: .
J: TRBJ2-3
size: few
DNA: TGTGCCAGCAGTGACGCGGACACAGATACGCAGTATTTT
CDR3: CASSDADTDTQYF

V: TRBV6-6
D: .
J: TRBJ2-2
size: .
DNA: TGTGCCAGCAGTTACTCGCGGGGGCGGAACACCGGGGAGCTGTTTTTT
CDR3: CASSYSRGRNTGELFF

V: TRBV19
D: .
J: TRBJ2-3
size: few
DNA: TGTGCCAGTAGTTCCCTAATGGGGGGAGACACAGATACGCAGTATTTT
CDR3: CASSSLMGGDTDTQYF

V: TRBV5-5
D: TRBD1
J: TRBJ2-7
size: .
DNA: TGTGCCAGCAGCTCGGACAGGGTCTACGAGCAGTACTTC
CDR3: CASSSDRVYEQYF

V: TRBV4-1
D: .
J: TRBJ2-7
size: .
DNA: TGCGCCAGCAGCCAAAGAGGGGGCGGGGGGAGCGAGCAGTACTTC
CDR3: CASSQRGGGGSEQYF

V: TRBV27
D: TRBD1
J: TRBJ2-5
size: .
DNA: TGTGCCAGCAGCCCCGACAGGGATCGAGAGACCCAGTACTTC
CDR3: CASSPDRDRETQYF

V: TRBV19
D: TRBD1
J: TRBJ1-1
size: .
DNA: TGTGCCAGTAGTACTAGATTGGACAGGGGTTGGACTGAAGCTTTCTTT
CDR3: CASSTRLDRGWTEAFF

V: TRBV7-9
D: .
J: TRBJ1-1
size: .
DNA: TGTGCCAGCAGCTCCAATCTACTCCCCTTATATGAAGCTTTCTTT
CDR3: CASSSNLLPLYEAFF

V: TRBV5-3
D: .
J: TRBJ2-7
size: .
DNA: TGTGCCAGAAGCTGTCTTAGGTCAAACAGTCCGTACTACGAGCAGTACTTC
CDR3: CARSCLRSNSPYYEQYF

V: TRBV18
D: .
J: TRBJ1-1
size: .
DNA: TGTGCCAGCTCACCACCGGCGGGGGGTCACACTGAAGCTTTCTTT
CDR3: CASSPPAGGHTEAFF

V: TRBV29-1
D: .
J: TRBJ2-5
size: .
DNA: TGCAGCGTTGCGTCCCTACAAGAGACCCAGTACTTC
CDR3: CSVASLQETQYF

V: TRBV27
D: .
J: TRBJ1-3
size: .
DNA: TGTGCCAGCAGTCCCAGCGGTATCTCTGGAAACACCATATATTTT
CDR3: CASSPSGISGNTIYF

V: TRBV6-5
D: TRBD1
J: TRBJ2-3
size: .
DNA: TGTGCCAGCAGACCCTGGACAGGGAAGACAGATACGCAGTATTTT
CDR3: CASRPWTGKTDTQYF

V: TRBV27
D: TRBD2
J: TRBJ2-1
size: .
DNA: TGTGCCAGCAGTTTGATAGCGGGAGCCTCCTATGAGCAGTTCTTC
CDR3: CASSLIAGASYEQFF

V: TRBV5-6
D: TRBD2
J: TRBJ2-7
size: .
DNA: TGTGCCAGCAGCCTTAGCGGGGGAGTTATTTACGAGCAGTACTTC
CDR3: CASSLSGGVIYEQYF

V: TRBV6-1
D: .
J: TRBJ2-7
size: .
DNA: TGTGCCAGCAGTGCACGTAGGGGTTCCTACGAGCAGTACTTC
CDR3: CASSARRGSYEQYF

V: TRBV11-2
D: .
J: TRBJ1-1
size: .
DNA: TGTGCCAGCAGCTTATCCGAGGGGGGGACTGAAGCTTTCTTT
CDR3: CASSLSEGGTEAFF

V: TRBV19
D: TRBD2
J: TRBJ2-1
size: few
DNA: TGTGCCAGTAGTAACTCCGGGACTAGGGTTGGTGAGCAGTTCTTC
CDR3: CASSNSGTRVGEQFF